This entry lists 14 T cell receptor beta chains sequenced from one sample in a study of T cell responses to AZD1222 COVID-19 vaccine. The assay was immunoSEQ multiplex PCR, and TCRdb's table has in-frame clones only and misses some. This table has 95,000 to 150,000 clones, 92% appearing once. The sample consisted of peripheral blood, taken on day 0 of AZD1222 vaccination. The receptors here all came from an adult in good health.

The chain joins TRBV19 to TRBJ1-2, with D perhaps matching TRBD1 (6 bases). V was pared by 7 bases and J by 3 bases, with 12 bases between. The germline V gene encodes CDR1 LNHDA and CDR2 SQIVND (reference sequence). The CDR3 has 13 residues. CDR3 bases: TGTGCCAGTAACCCAACAGGGCACTATGGCTACACCTTC. Encoded protein: CASNPTGHYGYTF.

CDR3 sequence: CASSQTSFGAIGAFF. In nucleotides, the CDR3 is TGTGCCAGCAGCCAAACCTCGTTCGGGGCAATTGGGGCTTTCTTT. V usage is TRBV3-1 (or the pseudogene TRBV3-2) and J usage is TRBJ1-1, with a tentative D call TRBD1 (5 bases). Trimming left V 2 bases short and J 11 bases short, with 21 bases between. Germline loops: CDR1 LGHDT, CDR2 YNNKEL (reference sequence). CDR3 size: 15 residues.

The chain couples TRBV28 to TRBJ2-3, with D possibly TRBD1 on 7 matching bases. The CDR3 has 12 amino acids. Germline V gene sequence: CDR1 MDHEN, CDR2 SYDVKM. The V end lost 8 bases, the J end lost 8 bases, and 14 bases lay between the germline ends. The CDR3: CASGLEGATQYF. The DNA for the CDR3 is TGTGCCAGCGGCTTGGAGGGGGCTACGCAGTATTTT.

This CDR3 is CASRTGYHEQYF. The DNA for the CDR3 is TGTGCCAGCCGGACAGGTTACCACGAGCAGTACTTC. The chain employs TRBV18 and TRBJ2-7; 7 bases align to TRBD1. V was clipped by 8 bases and J by 5 bases; unmatched bases: 6. Germline V CDR1 and CDR2: KGHSH, LQKENI. There are 12 residues in the CDR3.

This clone showed up just once. The chain carries TRBV14 and TRBJ1-1; D is perhaps TRBD1 (6 bases). In germline, CDR1 is SGHDN, CDR2 FVKESK. The V gene lost 0 bases and the J gene lost 0 bases, with 26 bases spanning the gap. CDR3 length: 21 residues. The CDR3 region is CASSQDHFAYRGQTMNTEAFF. Here the CDR3 DNA reads TGTGCCAGCAGCCAAGATCATTTCGCGTATCGGGGACAAACTATGAACACTGAAGCTTTCTTT.

This chain joins TRBV23-1 and TRBJ2-5; the match to TRBD2 covers 7 bases. TRBV23-1 is known as an ORF, though its function is uncertain. Trimming removed 2 bases from V and 4 bases from J; junction bases left unmatched: 10. The length of the CDR3 is 16 residues. CDR3 DNA sequence: TGCGCCAGCAGTCAACGGGCGGGGGTTATTGGAGAGACCCAGTACTTC. Residues: CASSQRAGVIGETQYF.

The chain employs TRBV10-1 and TRBJ2-3; maybe TRBD1 (5 bases). Germline CDR1 WNHNN, CDR2 SYGVQD (reference sequence). This CDR3 comprises 13 residues. V gave up 3 bases and J gave up 2 bases, with 6 bases separating them. DNA for the CDR3: TGCGCCAGCAGTGATGGGGCCACAGATACGCAGTATTTT. This codes for CASSDGATDTQYF.

This rearrangement joins TRBV28 to TRBJ2-5, with TRBD2 identical over 10 bases. V trimming: 7 bases; J trimming: 4 bases; junction bases outside the gene matches: 9. Germline CDR1 is MDHEN and CDR2 is SYDVKM. This CDR3 is built from 15 residues. CDR3 sequence: CASNLLAGVGETQYF. The CDR3 bases are TGTGCCAGCAACCTCCTAGCGGGAGTTGGAGAGACCCAGTACTTC.

This clone occurred once. This chain connects TRBV7-9 to TRBJ2-3; no clear D gene. The germline V gene has CDR1 SEHNR and CDR2 FQNEAQ (reference sequence). V dropped 5 bases and J dropped 8 bases, with 14 bases sitting between them. CDR3 length equals 13 residues. CDR3 loop: CASSISQPATQYF. The CDR3 DNA reads as TGTGCCAGCAGCATCAGCCAGCCAGCTACGCAGTATTTT. Looking up the rest from reference TRBV7-9 and TRBJ2-3 gives the full variable domain: DTGVSQNPRHKITKRGQNVTFRCDPISEHNRLYWYRQTLGQGPEFLTYFQNEAQLEKSRLLSDRFSAERPKGSFSTLEIQRTEQGDSAMYLCASSISQPATQYFGPGTRLTVL.

The chain carries TRBV7-9 and TRBJ1-1; D is perhaps TRBD1 (6 bases). The V gene's germline CDR1 is SEHNR and CDR2 FQNEAQ (reference sequence). Trimming stripped 5 bases from V and 11 bases from J, with 21 bases between. The CDR3 extends over 14 amino acids. CDR3 amino acids: CASSPNAGVGGAFF. CDR3 bases: TGTGCCAGCAGCCCCAACGCAGGGGTGGGTGGGGCTTTCTTT. Complete variable domain (other parts from reference TRBV7-9 and TRBJ1-1): DTGVSQNPRHKITKRGQNVTFRCDPISEHNRLYWYRQTLGQGPEFLTYFQNEAQLEKSRLLSDRFSAERPKGSFSTLEIQRTEQGDSAMYLCASSPNAGVGGAFFGQGTRLTVV.

The rearrangement links TRBV28 to TRBJ2-7; D is perhaps TRBD2 (6 bases). Germline V gene sequence: CDR1 MDHEN, CDR2 SYDVKM. V lost 5 bases to trimming and J lost 6 bases, with 17 bases between them. The CDR3 is 14 residues long. DNA for the CDR3: TGTGCCAGCAGTCCCGGGGGATCGGGCCGCGAGCAGTACTTC. Translated: CASSPGGSGREQYF.

V usage is TRBV7-2 and J usage is TRBJ1-2; D is uncertain. The V gene's germline CDR1 is SGHTA and CDR2 FQGNSA. There are 15 residues in the CDR3. The germline V and J ends were trimmed by 1 base and 4 bases, with 13 bases remaining between them. Written as DNA, the CDR3 is TGTGCCAGCAGCTTAGTGACCGGTAGCCTCTATGGCTACACCTTC. Its protein product is CASSLVTGSLYGYTF.

This chain links TRBV28 with TRBJ2-7; D not resolved. The germline V gene encodes CDR1 MDHEN and CDR2 SYDVKM. CDR3 length equals 14 residues. V lost 3 bases to trimming and J lost 2 bases, with 11 bases between them. CDR3 nucleotides: TGTGCCAGCAGTTTCGGCAGCATGCCCTACGAGCAGTACTTC. Amino acid sequence: CASSFGSMPYEQYF.

The chain couples TRBV12-5 to TRBJ1-3; D uncertain. Per germline, CDR1 LGHNT and CDR2 FRNRAP. Between the trimmed V and J ends, which lost 6 bases and 7 bases, there was a span of 19 bases. The CDR3 sequence is 15 residues long. CDR3 sequence (DNA): TGTGCTAGTGGCCGCCTTGTCGGGGTGGGGAACACCATATATTTT. Residues: CASGRLVGVGNTIYF. The full variable domain, in which reference TRBV12-5 and TRBJ1-3 provide the parts outside the CDR3, is DARVTQTPRHKVTEMGQEVTMRCQPILGHNTVFWYRQTMMQGLELLAYFRNRAPLDDSGMPKDRFSAEMPDATLATLKIQPSEPRDSAVYFCASGRLVGVGNTIYFGEGSWLTVV.